This T cell receptor beta chain was profiled in a study of blood T cell repertoires in COVID-19 (TCRdb year 2020). Turning to the overall study: The collaborator samples originated in the United States, Italy and Spain and spanned the acute and convalescent phases of COVID-19. Deeply sampled blood TCRbeta repertoires from subjects exposed to, actively infected with, or recovered from COVID-19 were included in the dataset. Where HLA class I and class II types were available, the types were taken from metadata supplied by the sample provider, not from assay-based typing. The prospective study material was composed of cDNA or gDNA derived from T cells, B-cell-depleted T cells, or PBMCs. Sample metadata almost always included a de-identified subject ID, COVID-19 status, age in years and sex. The repertoires were released in a freely available public database meant as a resource for research on the immune response to SARS-CoV-2. Samples were obtained from the ongoing ImmuneRACE study (first 160 participants) and from some 1,200 subjects provided by 6 global collaborators. Broad study findings and their caveats: The amount of clinical and demographic metadata varied by source and participant and was provided uncurated.

TCRbeta CDR3 regions were amplified from genomic DNA using the immunoSEQ Assay, a bias-controlled multiplex PCR. Regarding the original processing steps: The number of nucleated cells in each sample was estimated by amplification of reference gene primers within the assay. To quantify the absolute abundance of each unique TCRbeta CDR3 rearrangement, sequence reads were collapsed and filtered. For each sample, productive Simpson clonality was calculated as the square root of Simpson's diversity index across productive rearrangements. TCRdb took this table from immuneACCESS and kept in-frame rearrangements with V and J called. Such tables lack part of the clones; where checked against another copy, unresolved V genes explain under half of the gap, and the rest is unexplained. The V and J calls and clone size were taken over from that table, and D and trimming were inferred from the DNA. Within this sample are about 260,000 clones, with about 88% of them counted one time only. The top ten clonotypes cover 3.5% to 5% of the sample.

This clone was picked up a small number of times. Which antigen it targets is not known. The sample holds no much larger clone one base away, and base qualities are not on file. Participants in the prospective study were aged about 18 to 100 years, lived in 20 to 30 United States geographic areas, and enrolled through a virtual design. Cohort assignment in the prospective study relied on participant-reported clinical history from a screening survey and a study questionnaire. Mobile phlebotomists in the prospective study collected whole blood, serum and a nasopharyngeal or oropharyngeal swab from every participant. Prospective study participants could optionally give additional blood draws and questionnaires over an approximately 2-month period. Before DNA extraction, blood samples from the prospective study were shipped at room temperature or frozen. CDR3 length: 14 amino acids, cysteine to phenylalanine. The entry retains the CDR3 DNA only, 42 bases that are in frame from base 1. CDR1 and CDR2 were assigned from the germline V gene as SGHAT and FQNNGV. Trimming removed 5 bases from V and 8 bases from J; the gene matches leave 7 bases unexplained.

The source is a man under 40 with acute COVID-19. The chain was built from TRBV11-2 and TRBJ2-1; TRBD1 aligns with 9 central bases. The material sequenced was PBMCs or T cells enriched from blood (not recorded which). The DNA sequence follows: TGTGCCAGCAGCCGCGCCCGGACAGGGGATGAGCAGTTCTTC. Its protein product is CASSRARTGDEQFF.